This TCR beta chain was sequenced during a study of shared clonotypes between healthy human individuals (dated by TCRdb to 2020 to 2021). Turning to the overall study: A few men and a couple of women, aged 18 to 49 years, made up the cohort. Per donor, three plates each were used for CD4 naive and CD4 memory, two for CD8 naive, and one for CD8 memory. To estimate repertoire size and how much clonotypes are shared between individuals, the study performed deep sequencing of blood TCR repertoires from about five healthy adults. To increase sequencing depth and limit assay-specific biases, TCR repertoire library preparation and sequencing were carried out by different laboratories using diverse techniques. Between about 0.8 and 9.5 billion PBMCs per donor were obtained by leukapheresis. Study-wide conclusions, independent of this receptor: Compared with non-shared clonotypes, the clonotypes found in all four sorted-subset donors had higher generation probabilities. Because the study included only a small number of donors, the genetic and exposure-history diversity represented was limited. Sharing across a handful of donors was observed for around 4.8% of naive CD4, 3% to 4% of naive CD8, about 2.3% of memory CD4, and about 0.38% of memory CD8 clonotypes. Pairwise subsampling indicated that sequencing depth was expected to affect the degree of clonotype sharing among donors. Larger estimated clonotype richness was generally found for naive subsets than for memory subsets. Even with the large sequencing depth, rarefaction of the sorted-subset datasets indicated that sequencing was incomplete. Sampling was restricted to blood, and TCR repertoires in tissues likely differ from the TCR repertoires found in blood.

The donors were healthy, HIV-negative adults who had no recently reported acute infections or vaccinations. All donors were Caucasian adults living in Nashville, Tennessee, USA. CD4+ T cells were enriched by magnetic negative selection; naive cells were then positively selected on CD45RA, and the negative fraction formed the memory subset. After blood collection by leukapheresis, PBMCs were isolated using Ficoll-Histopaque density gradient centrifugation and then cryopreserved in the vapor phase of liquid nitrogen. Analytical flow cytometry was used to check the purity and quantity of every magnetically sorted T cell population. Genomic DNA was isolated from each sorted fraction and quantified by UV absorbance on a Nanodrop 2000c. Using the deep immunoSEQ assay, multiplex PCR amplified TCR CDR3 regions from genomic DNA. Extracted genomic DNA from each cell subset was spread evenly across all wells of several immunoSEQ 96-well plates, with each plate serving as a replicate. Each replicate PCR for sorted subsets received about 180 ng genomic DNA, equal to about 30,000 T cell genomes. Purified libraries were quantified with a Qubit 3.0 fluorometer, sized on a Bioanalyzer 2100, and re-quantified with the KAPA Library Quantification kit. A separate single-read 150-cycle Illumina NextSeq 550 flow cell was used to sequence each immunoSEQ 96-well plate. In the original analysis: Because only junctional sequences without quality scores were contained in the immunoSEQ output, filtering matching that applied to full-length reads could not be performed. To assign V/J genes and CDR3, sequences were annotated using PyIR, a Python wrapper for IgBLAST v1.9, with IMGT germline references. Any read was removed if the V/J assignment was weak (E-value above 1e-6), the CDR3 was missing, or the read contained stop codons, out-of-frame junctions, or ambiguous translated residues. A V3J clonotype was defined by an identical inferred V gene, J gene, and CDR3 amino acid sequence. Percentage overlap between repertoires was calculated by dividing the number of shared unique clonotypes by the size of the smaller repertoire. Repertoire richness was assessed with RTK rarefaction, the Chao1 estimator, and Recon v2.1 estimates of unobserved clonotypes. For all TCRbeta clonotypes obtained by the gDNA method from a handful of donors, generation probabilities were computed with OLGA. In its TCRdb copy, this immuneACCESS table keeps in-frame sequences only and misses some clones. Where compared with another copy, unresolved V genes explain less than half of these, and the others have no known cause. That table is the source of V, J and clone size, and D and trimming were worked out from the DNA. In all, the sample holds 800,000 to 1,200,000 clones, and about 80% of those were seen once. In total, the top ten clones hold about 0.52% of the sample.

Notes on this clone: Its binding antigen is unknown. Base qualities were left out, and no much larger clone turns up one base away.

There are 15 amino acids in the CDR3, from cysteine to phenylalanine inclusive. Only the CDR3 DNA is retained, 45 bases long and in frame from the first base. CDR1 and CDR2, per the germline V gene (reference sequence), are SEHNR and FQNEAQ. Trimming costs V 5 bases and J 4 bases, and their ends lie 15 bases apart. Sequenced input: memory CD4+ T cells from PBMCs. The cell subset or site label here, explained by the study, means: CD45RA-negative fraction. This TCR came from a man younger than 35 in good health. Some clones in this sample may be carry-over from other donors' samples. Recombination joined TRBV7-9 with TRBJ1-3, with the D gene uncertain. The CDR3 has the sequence CASSPGIGAGNTIYF. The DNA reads TGTGCCAGCAGCCCCGGGATCGGAGCCGGAAACACCATATATTTT.